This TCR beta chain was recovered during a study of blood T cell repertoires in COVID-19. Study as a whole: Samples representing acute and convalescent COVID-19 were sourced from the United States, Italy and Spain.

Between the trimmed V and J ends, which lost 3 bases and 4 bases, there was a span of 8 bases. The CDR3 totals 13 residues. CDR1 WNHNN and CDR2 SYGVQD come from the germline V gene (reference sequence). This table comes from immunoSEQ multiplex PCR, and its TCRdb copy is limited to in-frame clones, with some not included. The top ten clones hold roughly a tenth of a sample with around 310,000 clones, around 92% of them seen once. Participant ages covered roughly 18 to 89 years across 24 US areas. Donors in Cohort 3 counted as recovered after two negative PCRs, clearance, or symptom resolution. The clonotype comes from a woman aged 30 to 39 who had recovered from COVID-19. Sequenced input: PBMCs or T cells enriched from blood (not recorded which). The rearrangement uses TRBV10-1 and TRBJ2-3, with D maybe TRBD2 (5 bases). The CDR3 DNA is TGCGCCAGCAGTGATGGTAGCGCAGATACGCAGTATTTT. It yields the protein CASSDGSADTQYF.